The present TCR beta chain was sequenced within a study of early T cells in non-severe SARS-CoV-2 infection. This clonotype showed up many times. The CDR3 sequence is 14 residues long. CDR1 is SQVTM, CDR2 ANQGSEA, per germline. Trimming cost V 1 base and J 1 base, with 8 bases left between them. In the library, individual cDNA molecules carried attached unique molecular identifiers. TCRdb fed the 5' RACE reads into MiXCR, producing one record per CDR3 protein. The sample records some 80,000 distinct CDR3 sequences, roughly 13% being singletons. What was sequenced was whole blood. The TCR originated in an adult who was a healthcare worker with PCR-confirmed SARS-CoV-2 infection or an uninfected control (not recorded which). V and J are TRBV29-1 and TRBJ2-1, with D perhaps TRBD1 (6 bases). The CDR3, as DNA: TGCAGCGTTGAAGGGCAGGGGTCCTACAATGAGCAGTTCTTC. It yields the protein CSVEGQGSYNEQFF.